A single sample is the source of the 28 T cell receptor beta chains below, sequenced in a study of shared clonotypes between healthy human individuals. TCRdb's table, derived via immunoSEQ multiplex PCR, lists solely in-frame clones and lacks some. The sample contains roughly 2.2 million clones, roughly 92% of which appear only once. The source material was naive CD4+ T cells from PBMCs. Noted subset: CD45RA+ positively selected. These receptors were obtained from a man younger than 35 in good health. Some clones in this sample may be carry-over from other donors' samples.

To note about this clone: The sample carries other DNA sequences with the same CDR3. The rearrangement uses TRBV19 and TRBJ2-7; D unclear. Trimming left V 1 base short and J 0 bases short, with 7 bases between. The CDR3 loop spans 14 amino acids. Germline V CDR1 and CDR2: LNHDA, SQIVND (reference sequence). The CDR3, as DNA: TGTGCCAGTAGTATAGGGGGATCCTCCTACGAGCAGTACTTC. It is translated as CASSIGGSSYEQYF.

The chain couples TRBV29-1 to TRBJ1-1; weak D call: TRBD1 (5 bases). This CDR3 contains 12 residues. Trimming took off 8 bases at V and 3 bases at J, with 13 bases between the two ends. The V gene's germline CDR1 is SQVTM and CDR2 ANQGSEA. The DNA of the CDR3 is TGCAGCACTCCAGGGCTGGACACTGAAGCTTTCTTT. Translation gives CSTPGLDTEAFF.

The chain employs TRBV27 and TRBJ1-5; 8 bases are shared with TRBD1. The CDR3 runs 13 residues. Germline V gene lookup returns CDR1 MNHEY and CDR2 SMNVEV (reference sequence). Unmatched junction bases numbered 0, after V lost 6 bases and J lost 2 bases. The CDR3 DNA sequence: TGTGCCAGCAGACAGGGGGGCAATCAGCCCCAGCATTTT. This gives the protein CASRQGGNQPQHF.

On this clone itself: At the DNA level, this CDR3 is encoded by other sequences in the same sample as well. The chain employs TRBV7-3 and TRBJ1-1, with a tentative D call TRBD1 (6 bases). V was trimmed by 5 bases and J by 5 bases, leaving 12 bases between them. The CDR3 is 13 amino acids. From germline, CDR1 is SGHTA and CDR2 FQGTGA. The CDR3 region has the DNA TGTGCCAGCAGCGTTGGAGGGGGGACTGAAGCTTTCTTT. Encoded protein: CASSVGGGTEAFF. The full variable domain, its missing parts supplied by reference TRBV7-3 and TRBJ1-1, is GAGVSQTPSNKVTEKGKYVELRCDPISGHTALYWYRQSLGQGPEFLIYFQGTGAADDSGLPNDRFFAVRPEGSVSTLKIQRTERGDSAVYLCASSVGGGTEAFFGQGTRLTVV.

A remark on this clone: Other DNA sequences of this sample code for an identical CDR3. This sequence joins TRBV6-5 and TRBJ1-1; the match to TRBD1 covers 8 bases. V lost 0 bases and J lost 5; bases outside the gene matches: 5. Germline CDR1 reads MNHEY; CDR2 reads SVGAGI. The CDR3 length is 15 residues. CDR3 in DNA: TGTGCCAGCAGTTACTCCGGACAGGGTAGAACTGAAGCTTTCTTT. Encoded protein: CASSYSGQGRTEAFF.

The chain has TRBV7-3 and TRBJ1-1, with D possibly matching TRBD1 (5 bases). V lost 2 bases, J lost 3 bases, and 10 bases lay in between. The CDR3 totals 14 residues. Germline V gene lookup returns CDR1 SGHTA and CDR2 FQGTGA. CDR3 protein: CASSLLGTDTEAFF. For the CDR3, the DNA is TGTGCCAGCAGCTTACTAGGGACCGACACTGAAGCTTTCTTT.

This rearrangement joins TRBV7-3 to TRBJ2-7; TRBD2 matches 11 bases. From germline, CDR1 is SGHTA and CDR2 FQGTGA. The CDR3 has 15 amino acids. V dropped 5 bases and J dropped 0; count of bases not matched to a gene: 3. The CDR3 sequence: CASSVGTSGSYEQYF. DNA of the CDR3: TGTGCCAGCAGCGTCGGGACTAGCGGCTCCTACGAGCAGTACTTC.

This chain joins TRBV29-1 and TRBJ1-1; a possible D gene is TRBD1 (6 bases). This CDR3 spans 13 amino acids. Between the trimmed V and J ends, which lost 6 bases and 4 bases, there was a span of 15 bases. Germline loops: CDR1 SQVTM, CDR2 ANQGSEA. In DNA form, the CDR3 reads TGCAGCGTGGGGGGGCTCTGGGGCACTGAAGCTTTCTTT. Its translation: CSVGGLWGTEAFF.

This chain links TRBV5-1 with TRBJ2-6; D gene ambiguous. CDR3 length: 15 residues. V was pared by 4 bases and J by 0 bases, with 8 bases between. Germline V CDR1 and CDR2: SGHRS, YFSETQ. The CDR3, as DNA: TGCGCCAGCAGCCAATTTCGCTCTGGGGCCAACGTCCTGACTTTC. Amino acid sequence: CASSQFRSGANVLTF. Together with reference TRBV5-1 and TRBJ2-6, the CDR3 gives the full variable domain: KAGVTQTPRYLIKTRGQQVTLSCSPISGHRSVSWYQQTPGQGLQFLFEYFSETQRNKGNFPGRFSGRQFSNSRSEMNVSTLELGDSALYLCASSQFRSGANVLTFGAGSRLTVL.

J is TRBJ2-5 and V is TRBV7-2, with TRBD2 identical over 13 bases. The CDR3 has 15 amino acids. After removal of 5 bases from V and 5 bases from J, the junction contained 5 bases not matched to a gene. CDR1 SGHTA and CDR2 FQGNSA come from the germline V gene. Here the CDR3 reads CASSQLAGGLETQYF. The CDR3, as DNA: TGTGCCAGCAGCCAACTAGCGGGAGGGCTGGAGACCCAGTACTTC.

Remarks on this clone: Other DNA variants within this sample encode the same CDR3. The chain combines TRBV6-6 with TRBJ1-1; the D is unclear. V was cut by 2 bases and J by 1 base, with 5 bases left in between. The CDR3 totals 13 residues. Germline lookup yields CDR1 MNHNY and CDR2 SVGAGI (reference sequence). CDR3 sequence (DNA): TGTGCCAGCAGTTACGGAGGGAACACTGAAGCTTTCTTT. The encoded protein is CASSYGGNTEAFF.

Regarding this clone: The same CDR3 can be traced to other DNA sequences in this sample. The V gene is TRBV4-1, the J gene TRBJ2-5; D is unclear. Deletions cut 1 base from V and 5 bases from J, with 8 bases between. Germline loops: CDR1 MGHRA, CDR2 YSYEKL. The CDR3 sequence is 13 residues long. This CDR3 is CASSQALLETQYF. The CDR3 nucleotides are TGCGCCAGCAGCCAAGCTTTACTGGAGACCCAGTACTTC.

The CDR3 spells CASSVTSGATEAFF. CDR3 bases: TGTGCCAGCAGTGTAACGTCGGGGGCGACTGAAGCTTTCTTT. This chain connects TRBV6-4 to TRBJ1-1, with a weak D call TRBD1 (6 bases). The germline gives CDR1 MRHNA, CDR2 SNTAGT. The CDR3 is 14 residues long. Trimming took off 4 bases at V and 5 bases at J, with 14 bases between the two ends.

On this clone: This sample includes further DNA sequences coding for the same CDR3. The chain carries TRBV18 and TRBJ2-1; 9 bases line up with TRBD2. CDR3 length equals 15 residues. V gave up 3 bases and J gave up 5 bases; unmatched junction bases: 5. From germline, CDR1 is KGHSH and CDR2 LQKENI. CDR3 sequence reads: CASSPATSGNNEQFF. CDR3 in DNA: TGTGCCAGCTCACCCGCGACTAGCGGAAACAATGAGCAGTTCTTC.

This clone occurred once. This rearrangement joins TRBV2 to TRBJ2-7, with TRBD1 matching over 9 bases. From germline, CDR1 is SNHLY and CDR2 FYNNEI. This CDR3 is built from 14 residues. Trimming at V came to 6 bases and at J to 1 base, leaving 4 bases not matched to a gene. CDR3 sequence (DNA): TGTGCCAGCAGGGAACAGGGGGCATCCTACGAGCAGTACTTC. This gives the protein CASREQGASYEQYF. The entire variable domain, with the rest obtained from reference TRBV2 and TRBJ2-7, is as follows: EPEVTQTPSHQVTQMGQEVILRCVPISNHLYFYWYRQILGQKVEFLVSFYNNEISEKSEIFDDQFSVERPDGSNFTLKIRSTKLEDSAMYFCASREQGASYEQYFGPGTRLTVT.

This clone has just one count. The chain employs TRBV7-8 and TRBJ2-7; the D gene is possibly TRBD2 (6 bases). The CDR3 covers 11 residues. The V end lost 8 bases, the J end lost 5 bases, and 10 bases lay between the germline ends. Looked up from germline, CDR1 is SGHVS and CDR2 is FQNEAQ. In nucleotides, the CDR3 is TGTGCCAGCTCCCGGGAGCACGAGCAGTACTTC. Translation: CASSREHEQYF.

This clone was detected only once. The V call is TRBV7-3, the J call TRBJ2-2, with TRBD2 matching over 8 bases. CDR3 length equals 17 residues. Looked up from germline, CDR1 is SGHTA and CDR2 is FQGTGA. Trimming cost V 5 bases and J 5 bases; bases outside gene matches: 13. CDR3 sequence: CASSLPGGPGGTGELFF. In DNA form, the CDR3 reads TGTGCCAGCAGCCTCCCGGGAGGGCCGGGTGGAACCGGGGAGCTGTTTTTT. Using reference TRBV7-3 and TRBJ2-2 for the parts outside the CDR3, the full variable domain is GAGVSQTPSNKVTEKGKYVELRCDPISGHTALYWYRQSLGQGPEFLIYFQGTGAADDSGLPNDRFFAVRPEGSVSTLKIQRTERGDSAVYLCASSLPGGPGGTGELFFGEGSRLTVL.

The chain is built from TRBV5-1 and TRBJ1-1; D unclear. Germline lookup yields CDR1 SGHRS and CDR2 YFSETQ. V lost 2 bases, J lost 4 bases, and 9 bases lay in between. The CDR3 totals 13 residues. The CDR3: CASSLDAGTEAFF. The CDR3, as DNA: TGCGCCAGCAGCTTAGACGCGGGCACTGAAGCTTTCTTT.

This clone was counted a single time. V usage is TRBV28 and J usage is TRBJ1-2; no reliable D call. Looked up from germline, CDR1 is MDHEN and CDR2 is SYDVKM. This CDR3 spans 13 amino acids. With 3 bases removed from V and 0 bases from J, the gap between germline ends came to 5 bases. CDR3 DNA: TGTGCCAGCAGTTTCCCGCCTAACTATGGCTACACCTTC. Protein: CASSFPPNYGYTF.

This clone is a singleton in its sample. The genes are TRBV5-1 and TRBJ2-5, with D hard to call. The V gene's germline CDR1 is SGHRS and CDR2 YFSETQ. V lost 2 bases and J lost 2, with 25 bases in between. This CDR3 has 19 amino acids. CDR3 nucleotide sequence: TGCGCCAGCAGCTTACCTTCCGGCAGCCTACAGAGCTTACAAGAGACCCAGTACTTC. Protein sequence: CASSLPSGSLQSLQETQYF.

The V call is TRBV28, the J call TRBJ2-4; TRBD2 might be the D (5 bases). This CDR3 has 11 residues. Trimming took 8 bases from V and 8 from J, leaving 10 bases between them. CDR1 MDHEN and CDR2 SYDVKM come from the germline V gene. The CDR3 bases are TGTGCCAGCGGACTTGCGGACATTCAGTACTTC. Translated, it gives CASGLADIQYF.

V and J are TRBV11-2 and TRBJ2-5; D is undetermined. The germline V gene encodes CDR1 SGHAT and CDR2 FQNNGV. Between the trimmed V and J ends, which lost 2 bases and 2 bases, there was a span of 12 bases. This CDR3 spans 15 amino acids. CDR3 amino acids: CASSLLGTDQETQYF. In DNA form, the CDR3 reads TGTGCCAGCAGCTTATTAGGAACAGATCAAGAGACCCAGTACTTC.

This clone showed up just a few times. The V gene is TRBV10-1, the J gene TRBJ2-1; D call uncertain. The CDR3 is 12 amino acids. CDR1 is WNHNN, CDR2 SYGVQD, per germline (reference sequence). V lost 4 bases and J 5 bases, leaving 6 bases between the germline ends. CDR3 residues: CASSADHNEQFF. CDR3 bases: TGCGCCAGCAGTGCGGATCACAATGAGCAGTTCTTC.

A note on this clone: This same CDR3 is encoded by further DNA sequences in the sample. The rearrangement links TRBV9 to TRBJ2-7; TRBD2 aligns across 8 bases. The CDR3 consists of 14 residues. The V gene's germline CDR1 is SGDLS and CDR2 YYNGEE. With 0 bases clipped from V and 4 bases from J, the junction kept 3 bases outside the gene matches. Here the CDR3 DNA reads TGTGCCAGCAGCGTAGCGGGAGGGCCGTACGAGCAGTACTTC. Translated, it gives CASSVAGGPYEQYF.

This clone has only a few counts. The chain employs TRBV5-1 and TRBJ1-4, with 7 bases identical to TRBD1. V lost 5 bases and J lost 8; bases outside the gene matches: 9. The germline CDR1 and CDR2 sequences are SGHRS and YFSETQ. The CDR3 is 14 amino acids. CDR3 residues: CASRTGAVEEKLFF. CDR3 nucleotide sequence: TGCGCCAGCAGAACAGGGGCCGTGGAGGAAAAACTGTTTTTT.

The rearrangement uses TRBV27 and TRBJ2-3; TRBD2 aligns across 11 bases. Trimming removed 4 bases from V and 2 bases from J; junction bases left unmatched: 11. Per germline, CDR1 MNHEY and CDR2 SMNVEV (reference sequence). The CDR3 has 18 residues. This CDR3 is CASSSLPPGLADTDTQYF. CDR3 DNA: TGTGCCAGCAGTTCCCTACCCCCGGGACTAGCGGACACAGATACGCAGTATTTT.

The V gene is TRBV15, the J gene TRBJ2-3, with TRBD2 matching 10 bases. Germline values: CDR1 LNHNV, CDR2 YYDKDF (reference sequence). V lost 9 bases to trimming and J lost 4 bases; unmatched junction nucleotides: 7. CDR3 length equals 14 residues. CDR3 coding DNA: TGTGCCACTGGGCAGCGGGAGGGGTCAGATACGCAGTATTTT. It codes for CATGQREGSDTQYF.

J is TRBJ1-1 and V is TRBV9; D unclear. CDR1 SGDLS and CDR2 YYNGEE come from the germline V gene. V was cut by 4 bases and J by 1 base, with 11 bases left in between. There are 14 residues in the CDR3. The chain's CDR3 is CASSIFPSNTEAFF. The CDR3 DNA sequence: TGTGCCAGCAGCATTTTCCCTTCGAACACTGAAGCTTTCTTT.